One TCR beta chain is described in this entry. Its antigen is as yet unknown. Per germline, CDR1 MNHEY and CDR2 SMNVEV (reference sequence). This CDR3 is built from 14 residues. V lost 4 bases and J lost 9, with 13 bases in between. This sample is part of a study of cytomegalovirus exposure and HLA in healthy donors. Regarding the study as a whole: Immune exposure information available was restricted to CMV serostatus.

PCR involved 60 Vbeta and 13 Jbeta primers. Using immunoSEQ multiplex PCR, the repertoire was profiled, and TCRdb retains in-frame clones only, with some absent. Among around 130,000 clones listed, more than 65% were seen once. The source of this sequence is a man between 18 and 35 years old in good health and CMV-seropositive. Material: PBMCs. The rearrangement joins TRBV27 to TRBJ1-6, with D uncertain. CDR3 in DNA: TGTGCCAGCAGTTGGGGAGGCGAGATTTCACCCCTCCACTTT. It is translated as CASSWGGEISPLHF.